The sequence of this T cell receptor (beta chain) was determined in a study of T cells in localized non-small cell lung cancer. General observations from the study: The appearance of a median about 62 of the top 100 tumor clones was seen in adjacent lung.

Sequencing used immunoSEQ multiplex PCR; TCRdb keeps in-frame clones, though not all of them. The sample has about 30,000 clones, approximately 90% seen once. This CDR3 has 15 residues. J was trimmed by 2 bases and V by 4 bases; bases with no gene match: 8. Germline CDR1 and CDR2: SGHNT and YYREEE (reference sequence). This clone was detected once. Its target is unknown. This receptor was taken from a woman between 40 and 69 years old with stage I lung adenocarcinoma. The material sequenced was peripheral blood, taken before any cancer treatment. The V gene is TRBV5-4, the J gene TRBJ2-7; the match to TRBD1 covers 8 bases. Written as DNA, the CDR3 is TGTGCCAGCAGCCTCGGACAGGGCATCCCCTACGAGCAGTACTTC. It translates to CASSLGQGIPYEQYF.